Reported below is one T cell receptor (beta chain). With the read ending 3 residues before the CDR3 end, the germline J gene is used to fill in that end. The table came from immunoSEQ multiplex PCR; TCRdb's copy has only in-frame clones and leaves some out. Here the sample table reports about 26,000 clones. This sample is drawn from a study of T cells in women clearing cervical HPV infection. The CDR3 has 13 residues. The V gene lost 5 bases and the J gene lost 9 bases, with 13 bases spanning the gap. Germline-derived CDR1 and CDR2 are PRHDT and FYEKMQ (reference sequence). The chain recombines TRBV13 with TRBJ2-2; TRBD1 is a possible D gene (5 bases). The sequence derives from a woman aged 18 to 75 with a cervical HPV16 infection that either progressed to CIN3+ or cleared (not recorded which). Material for sequencing was blood buffy coat. The CDR3 bases that were read are TGTGCCAGCAGCCACACCGCGGACAGGGAG. It encodes CASSHTADRE. The CDR3, in full, reads CASSHTADRELFF.